These T cell receptor beta chains were read from a single sample in a study of blood T cells in healthy people across ages. Each CDR3 protein is one row after TCRdb ran MiXCR on the 5' RACE reads. The sample carries around 1,700,000 distinct CDR3 sequences, roughly 27% recorded once. The sample comprised blood. All receptors derive from a woman aged 25 to 39 in good health. CDR3s include the opening cysteine and the closing phenylalanine or tryptophan. D genes are given only for firm matches. Size is stated for part of the rows, as once, few or many counts, or as a class when the clone is expanded.

>TRBJ1-5|TRBV5-1|TRBD1|NA|15
CASSPGNTGGQPQHF
TGCGCCAGCAGCCCGGGAAATACAGGGGGCCAGCCCCAGCATTTT
>TRBJ2-3|TRBV30|NA|NA|12
CAWNTGTDTQYF
TGTGCCTGGAACACCGGAACAGATACGCAGTATTTT
>TRBJ2-7|TRBV7-9|NA|NA|16
CASSPPLQGLWDEQYF
TGTGCCAGCAGCCCCCCCTTACAGGGACTGTGGGACGAGCAGTACTTC
>TRBJ2-1|TRBV9|TRBD2|NA|14
CASSSRTREDEQFF
TGTGCCAGCAGCTCCCGGACTAGAGAGGATGAGCAGTTCTTC
>TRBJ2-3|TRBV6-6|NA|NA|15
CASSYMAASTDTQYF
TGTGCCAGCAGTTACATGGCAGCTAGCACAGATACGCAGTATTTT
>TRBJ2-1|TRBV20-1|NA|few|14
CSATPGLEINEQFF
TGCAGTGCCACCCCGGGGCTAGAGATAAATGAGCAGTTCTTC
>TRBJ1-2|TRBV20-1|NA|NA|13
CSTTDGTNYGYTF
TGCAGTACAACTGACGGAACTAACTATGGCTACACCTTC
>TRBJ2-1|TRBV12-3/TRBV12-4|TRBD2|few|15
CASSSPNSGKGEQFF
TGTGCCAGCAGTTCTCCGAATAGCGGGAAGGGTGAGCAGTTCTTC
>TRBJ2-3|TRBV9|NA|few|13
CASSKLNTDTQYF
TGTGCCAGCAGCAAACTAAACACAGATACGCAGTATTTT
>TRBJ2-7|TRBV20-1|NA|NA|12
CSAVGDFYEQYF
TGCAGTGCGGTGGGGGATTTCTACGAGCAGTACTTC
>TRBJ2-2|TRBV28|TRBD2|few|15
CASSAGGLNTGELFF
TGTGCCAGCAGCGCGGGGGGATTGAACACCGGGGAGCTGTTTTTT
>TRBJ2-7|TRBV12-3/TRBV12-4|NA|many|12
CASSSDVDEQYF
TGTGCCAGCAGCTCGGACGTCGACGAGCAGTACTTC
>TRBJ2-6|TRBV29-1|NA|NA|15
CSVDAPSSGANVRTF
TGCAGCGTTGACGCACCGAGCTCTGGGGCCAACGTCCGGACTTTC
>TRBJ1-1|TRBV29-1|NA|many|13
CSVERVMNTEAFF
TGCAGCGTTGAGAGGGTTATGAACACTGAAGCTTTCTTT
>TRBJ2-1|TRBV27|NA|NA|14
CASSLGGAINEQFF
TGTGCCAGCAGTTTAGGAGGGGCTATAAATGAGCAGTTCTTC
>TRBJ1-1|TRBV20-1|NA|few|13
CDEGLSRNTEAFF
TGCGACGAAGGGCTTTCACGGAACACTGAAGCTTTCTTT
>TRBJ2-7|TRBV5-1|TRBD2|many|14
CASSRTSAAYEQYF
TGCGCCAGCAGCCGAACTAGCGCCGCCTACGAGCAGTACTTC
>TRBJ2-1|TRBV27|TRBD2|NA|14
CASSVSPAGAMQFF
TGTGCCAGCAGTGTTAGTCCAGCGGGAGCTATGCAGTTCTTC
>TRBJ1-2|TRBV2|TRBD1|few|14
CASSGRTGVRGYTF
TGTGCCAGCAGTGGGAGGACAGGGGTACGCGGCTACACCTTC
>TRBJ1-1|TRBV12-3/TRBV12-4|TRBD1|NA|13
CASSRGQGRIAFF
TGTGCCAGCAGCCGCGGACAGGGGCGGATAGCTTTCTTT
>TRBJ2-3|TRBV2|NA|NA|12
CASLDGPGTQYF
TGTGCCAGCCTCGACGGACCCGGTACGCAGTATTTT
>TRBJ1-2|TRBV7-9|NA|NA|15
CASSRQGEGHYGYTF
TGTGCCAGCAGCCGCCAAGGGGAAGGGCACTATGGCTACACCTTC
>TRBJ2-1|TRBV28|TRBD1|few|15
CASRLGTGGFNEQFF
TGTGCCAGCAGGTTAGGGACAGGGGGGTTCAATGAGCAGTTCTTC
>TRBJ2-7|TRBV20-1|TRBD1|few|12
CSASGTGFEQYF
TGCAGTGCTAGTGGGACAGGGTTCGAGCAGTACTTC
>TRBJ1-3|TRBV4-1|NA|few|13
CASSQLRANTIYF
TGCGCCAGCAGCCAATTGAGGGCAAACACCATATATTTT
>TRBJ1-5|TRBV6-5|NA|NA|15
CASRPEDRPNQPQHF
TGTGCCAGCAGACCAGAGGACCGGCCGAATCAGCCCCAGCATTTT
>TRBJ2-5|TRBV2|NA|NA|14
CASRPSPTQETQYF
TGTGCCAGTCGGCCGTCACCAACACAAGAGACCCAGTACTTC
>TRBJ2-7|TRBV20-1|NA|many|14
CSAPSVQGFHEQYF
TGCAGTGCCCCCAGTGTCCAGGGGTTTCACGAGCAGTACTTC
>TRBJ2-6|TRBV4-1|TRBD1|NA|19
CASSQAAGGEPSGANVLTF
TGCGCCAGCAGCCAAGCGGCAGGGGGTGAACCATCTGGGGCCAACGTCCTGACTTTC
>TRBJ1-2|TRBV5-1|TRBD1|NA|15
CASSLEGQGVDGYTF
TGCGCCAGCAGCTTGGAGGGACAGGGGGTAGATGGCTACACCTTC
>TRBJ2-3|TRBV20-1|TRBD2|once|16
CSASPSGRDEADTQYF
TGCAGTGCTAGCCCTAGCGGAAGAGATGAGGCAGATACGCAGTATTTT
>TRBJ2-3|TRBV7-3|TRBD2|NA|17
CASSLSGSGGATDTQYF
TGTGCCAGCAGCTTAAGTGGTAGCGGGGGGGCCACAGATACGCAGTATTTT
>TRBJ2-3|TRBV5-1|NA|few|14
CASSYQGRTDTQYF
TGCGCCAGCAGCTATCAGGGGCGCACAGATACGCAGTATTTT
>TRBJ2-1|TRBV5-1|NA|NA|14
CASCYVTGGNEQFF
TGCGCCAGCTGCTACGTGACAGGTGGTAATGAGCAGTTCTTC
>TRBJ2-5|TRBV7-3|NA|few|14
CASSATGKQETQYF
TGTGCCAGCAGCGCAACCGGGAAACAAGAGACCCAGTACTTC
>TRBJ1-1|TRBV28|NA|NA|13
CASRGGVGTEAFF
TGTGCCAGCAGGGGGGGGGTTGGGACTGAAGCTTTCTTT